This T cell receptor (beta chain) appears in the sequencing data of a study of CD8+ T cells in alopecia areata. Overall study results and limits: Tofacitinib significantly lowered scalp clonality and expanded CD8+ clones among the top 100. Possibly as an HLA-related effect, TCR sharing across patients appeared less clear than in mice. Under tofacitinib, numerous expanded lesional clonotypes remained detectable in scalp and blood.

Extracted RNA was reverse transcribed into cDNA, the sequencing template. Produced via immunoSEQ multiplex PCR; TCRdb's table is partial and in-frame only. The sample has about 180,000 clones; approximately 55% are singletons. The CDR3 is 14 residues long. Germline V gives CDR1 SGHVS, CDR2 FQNEAQ. Trimming took off 3 bases at V and 2 bases at J, with 11 bases between the two ends. Treatment noted: oral pan-JAK inhibitor, 5-10 mg twice daily. Lesional scalp tissue (obtained by punch biopsy) and peripheral blood were collected from alopecia areata patients. This clone has only a few counts. Its antigen is unidentified.

The clonotype was recovered from a human donor with alopecia areata. This sequence joins TRBV7-8 and TRBJ2-7; TRBD1 might be the D (6 bases). This specimen was CD8+ T cells sorted from blood, taken at week 24, from a patient treated with tofacitinib. The CDR3 nucleotides read TGTGCCAGCAGCTTCGGCAGGGGAACCTACGAGCAGTACTTC. This gives the protein CASSFGRGTYEQYF.